Described below is a single T cell receptor (beta chain) sequence and its context. CDR3 length equals 16 residues. Trimming cost V 0 bases and J 7 bases; bases outside gene matches: 11. CDR1 and CDR2 (germline): LGHDT, YNNKEL (reference sequence). This sample stems from a study of blood T cells in healthy people across ages. Using a J-beta primer mix together with a sample-barcoded 5' primer, a second PCR was run for roughly 6 to 12 cycles. TCRdb ran MiXCR on the 5' RACE reads and lists one entry per CDR3 protein. The table records around 1,500,000 distinct CDR3 sequences, roughly 45% of them present only once.

The V and J genes are TRBV3-1 and TRBJ2-7; TRBD2 agrees at 8 bases. Material: blood. The receptor comes from a woman under 30 in good health. The CDR3 bases are TGTGCCAGCAGCCAAGAATTTGCGGGAGGAGTGGGGGAGCAGTACTTC. Amino acids: CASSQEFAGGVGEQYF.